This T cell receptor beta chain was profiled in a study of graft-versus-host responses after intestinal transplantation. Overall study findings and caveats: With peak circulating GvH clone levels came an association with early post-transplant HvG declines. GvH clonotypes were identified within recipient marrow, with a subset emerging first in ileum or blood. High graft-versus-host to host-versus-graft T cell clonal ratios marked allografts of patients with graft-donor macrochimerism.

About this clone: Its cognate antigen is unknown.

This CDR3 contains 15 residues. The germline gives CDR1 SNHLY, CDR2 FYNNEI. J gave up 5 bases and V 3 bases, and 6 bases lay outside the gene matches. Sequencing was performed with immunoSEQ multiplex PCR; in TCRdb, only in-frame clones are kept and a portion is missing. The repertoire holds 85,000 to 100,000 clones, with about 90% as singletons. The source of this sequence is a human donor who was the organ donor for an intestinal transplant. The source material was unstimulated CD8+ T cells sorted from spleen or lymph node cells, sampled before transplant. The chain links TRBV2 to TRBJ2-1; 8 bases map to TRBD2. CDR3: CASSEPGGPDNEQFF. CDR3 bases: TGTGCCAGCAGTGAGCCGGGGGGGCCGGACAATGAGCAGTTCTTC.